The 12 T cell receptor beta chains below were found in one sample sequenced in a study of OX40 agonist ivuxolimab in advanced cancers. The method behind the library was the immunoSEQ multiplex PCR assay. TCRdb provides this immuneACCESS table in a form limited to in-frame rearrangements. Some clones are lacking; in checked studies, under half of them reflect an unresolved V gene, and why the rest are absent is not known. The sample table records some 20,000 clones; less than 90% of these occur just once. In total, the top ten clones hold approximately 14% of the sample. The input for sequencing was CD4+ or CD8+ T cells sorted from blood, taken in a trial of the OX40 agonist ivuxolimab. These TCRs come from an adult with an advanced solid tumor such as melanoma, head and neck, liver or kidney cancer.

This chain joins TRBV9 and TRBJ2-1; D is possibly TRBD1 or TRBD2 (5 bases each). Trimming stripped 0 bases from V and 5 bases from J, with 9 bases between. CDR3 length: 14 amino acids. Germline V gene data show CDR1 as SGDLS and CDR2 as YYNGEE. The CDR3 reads CASSVGDENNEQFF. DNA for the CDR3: TGTGCCAGCAGCGTAGGGGACGAGAACAATGAGCAGTTCTTC.

The CDR3, as DNA: TGTGCCAGCAGCTTAGATTCCGAGATCAATGAGCAGTTCTTC. Encoded protein: CASSLDSEINEQFF. V and J are TRBV13 and TRBJ2-1; no reliable D call. The CDR3 has 14 amino acids. V lost 1 base and J 6 bases, leaving 10 bases between the germline ends. Germline loops: CDR1 PRHDT, CDR2 FYEKMQ (reference sequence).

CDR3 sequence reads: CASSFDRDPGAQYF. In DNA form, the CDR3 reads TGTGCCAGCAGCTTTGACAGGGATCCGGGGGCCCAGTACTTC. The gene calls are TRBV13 and TRBJ2-5, with D maybe TRBD1 (7 bases). The germline V gene encodes CDR1 PRHDT and CDR2 FYEKMQ (reference sequence). V shed 3 bases and J shed 9 bases, with 17 bases lying between them. This CDR3 region has 14 residues.

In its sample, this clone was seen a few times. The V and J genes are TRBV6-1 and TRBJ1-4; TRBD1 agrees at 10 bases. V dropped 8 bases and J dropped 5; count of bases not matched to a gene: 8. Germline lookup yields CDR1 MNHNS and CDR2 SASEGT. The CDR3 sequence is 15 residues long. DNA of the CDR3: TGTGCCAGCGGCCAAGGGACAGGGGAAAATGAAAAACTGTTTTTT. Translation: CASGQGTGENEKLFF.

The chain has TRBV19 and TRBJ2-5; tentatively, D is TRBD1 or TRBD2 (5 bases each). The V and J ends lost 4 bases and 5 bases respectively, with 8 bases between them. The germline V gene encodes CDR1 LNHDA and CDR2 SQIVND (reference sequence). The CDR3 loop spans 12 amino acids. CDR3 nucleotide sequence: TGTGCCAGTAGTAGGGACCGGGAGACCCAGTACTTC. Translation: CASSRDRETQYF. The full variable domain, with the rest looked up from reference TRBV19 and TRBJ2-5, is DGGITQSPKYLFRKEGQNVTLSCEQNLNHDAMYWYRQDPGQGLRLIYYSQIVNDFQKGDIAEGYSVSREKKESFPLTVTSAQKNPTAFYLCASSRDRETQYFGPGTRLLVL.

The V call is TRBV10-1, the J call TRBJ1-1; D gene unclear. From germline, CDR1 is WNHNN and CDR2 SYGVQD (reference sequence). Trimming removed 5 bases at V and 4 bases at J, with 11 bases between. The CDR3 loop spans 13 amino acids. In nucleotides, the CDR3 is TGCGCCAGCAGTTCGACGGGCACCACTGAAGCTTTCTTT. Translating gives CASSSTGTTEAFF.

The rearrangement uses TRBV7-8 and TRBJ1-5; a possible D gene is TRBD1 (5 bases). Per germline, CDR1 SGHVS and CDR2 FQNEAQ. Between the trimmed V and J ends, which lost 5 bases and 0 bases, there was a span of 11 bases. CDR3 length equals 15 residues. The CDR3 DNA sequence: TGTGCCAGCAGCCTAGGGACCGATAGCAATCAGCCCCAGCATTTT. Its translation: CASSLGTDSNQPQHF.

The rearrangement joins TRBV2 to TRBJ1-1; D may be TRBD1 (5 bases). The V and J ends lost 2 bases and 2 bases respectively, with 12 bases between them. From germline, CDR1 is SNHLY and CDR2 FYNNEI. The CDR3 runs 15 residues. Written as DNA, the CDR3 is TGTGCCAGCAGTGAATGGGGGGGTGATAACACTGAAGCTTTCTTT. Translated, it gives CASSEWGGDNTEAFF.

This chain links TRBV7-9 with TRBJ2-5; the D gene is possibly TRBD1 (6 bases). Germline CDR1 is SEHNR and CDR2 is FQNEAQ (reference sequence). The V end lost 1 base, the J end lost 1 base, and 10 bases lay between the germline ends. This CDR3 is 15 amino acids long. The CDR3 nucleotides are TGTGCCAGCAGCTTAGGGGACACACGCCAAGAGACCCAGTACTTC. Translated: CASSLGDTRQETQYF.

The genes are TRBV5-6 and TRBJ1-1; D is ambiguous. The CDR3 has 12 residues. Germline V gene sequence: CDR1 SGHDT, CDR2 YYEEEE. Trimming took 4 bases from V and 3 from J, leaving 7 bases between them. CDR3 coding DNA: TGTGCCAGCAGCCAGTACGACACTGAAGCTTTCTTT. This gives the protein CASSQYDTEAFF.

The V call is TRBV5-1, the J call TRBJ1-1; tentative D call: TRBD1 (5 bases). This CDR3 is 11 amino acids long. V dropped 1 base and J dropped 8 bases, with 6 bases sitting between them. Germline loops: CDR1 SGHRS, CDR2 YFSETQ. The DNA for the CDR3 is TGCGCCAGCAGCTTGCGGGACGAAGCTTTCTTT. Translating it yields CASSLRDEAFF. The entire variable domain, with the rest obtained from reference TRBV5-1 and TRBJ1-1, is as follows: KAGVTQTPRYLIKTRGQQVTLSCSPISGHRSVSWYQQTPGQGLQFLFEYFSETQRNKGNFPGRFSGRQFSNSRSEMNVSTLELGDSALYLCASSLRDEAFFGQGTRLTVV.

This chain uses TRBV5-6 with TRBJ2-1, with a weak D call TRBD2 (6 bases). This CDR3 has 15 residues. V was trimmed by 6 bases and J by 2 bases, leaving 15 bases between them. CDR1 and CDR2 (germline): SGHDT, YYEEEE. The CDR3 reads CASIIGGATYNEQFF. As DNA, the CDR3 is TGTGCCAGCATCATTGGAGGGGCGACCTACAATGAGCAGTTCTTC.